This section outlines one T cell receptor (beta chain) sequence together with its context. Germline values: CDR1 SGHDN, CDR2 FVKESK. Trimming removed 0 bases from V and 8 bases from J, with 16 bases in between. The CDR3 has 15 amino acids. Measured with immunoSEQ multiplex PCR; TCRdb has only the in-frame clones, and not every one. The sample yields around 130,000 clones, 86% seen once. This entry belongs to a study of blood T cell repertoires in COVID-19. Study-level background: Researchers got acute and convalescent COVID-19 samples from the United States, Italy and Spain. T cells, B-cell-depleted T cells, or PBMCs provided the cDNA or gDNA that served as material.

What was sequenced was peripheral blood. This chain joins TRBV14 and TRBJ1-2; no firm D call. The clonotype originates from a man aged 40-55 years with acute or convalescent COVID-19. CDR3 nucleotide sequence: TGTGCCAGCAGCCAAGAGGGAGACGGCCTCCTCGGCTACACCTTC. It translates to CASSQEGDGLLGYTF.